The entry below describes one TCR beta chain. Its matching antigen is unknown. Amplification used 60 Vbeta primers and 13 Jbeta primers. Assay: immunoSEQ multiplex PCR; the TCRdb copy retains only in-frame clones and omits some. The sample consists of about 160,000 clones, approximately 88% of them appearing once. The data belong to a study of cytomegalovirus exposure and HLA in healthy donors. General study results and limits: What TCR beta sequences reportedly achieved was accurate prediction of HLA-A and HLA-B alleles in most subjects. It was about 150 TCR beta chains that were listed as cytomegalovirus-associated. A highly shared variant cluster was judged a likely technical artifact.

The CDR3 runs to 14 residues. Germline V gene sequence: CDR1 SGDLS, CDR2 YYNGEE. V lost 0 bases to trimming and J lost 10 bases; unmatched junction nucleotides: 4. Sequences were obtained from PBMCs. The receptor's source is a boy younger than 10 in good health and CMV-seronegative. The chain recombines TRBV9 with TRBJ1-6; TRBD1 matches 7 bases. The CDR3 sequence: CASSVAQGTSPLHF. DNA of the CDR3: TGTGCCAGCAGCGTAGCACAGGGGACCTCACCCCTCCACTTT.